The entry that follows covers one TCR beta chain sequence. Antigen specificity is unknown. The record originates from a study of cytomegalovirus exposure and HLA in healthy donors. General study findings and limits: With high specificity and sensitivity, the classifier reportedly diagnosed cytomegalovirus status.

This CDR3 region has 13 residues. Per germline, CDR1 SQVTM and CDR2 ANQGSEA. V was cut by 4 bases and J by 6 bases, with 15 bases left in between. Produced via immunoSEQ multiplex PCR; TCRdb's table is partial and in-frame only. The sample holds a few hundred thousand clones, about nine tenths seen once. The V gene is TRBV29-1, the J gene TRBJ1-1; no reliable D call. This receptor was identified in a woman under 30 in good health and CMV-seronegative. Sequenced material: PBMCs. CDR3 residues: CSVGGRLAAEAFF. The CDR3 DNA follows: TGCAGCGTTGGAGGGAGGTTGGCAGCTGAAGCTTTCTTT. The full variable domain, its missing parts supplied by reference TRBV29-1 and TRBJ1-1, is SAVISQKPSRDICQRGTSLTIQCQVDSQVTMMFWYRQQPGQSLTLIATANQGSEATYESGFVIDKFPISRPNLTFSTLTVSNMSPEDSSIYLCSVGGRLAAEAFFGQGTRLTVV.